This passage covers 3 T cell receptor beta chains from one sample sequenced in a study of vaccination effects on CD4 cells after COVID-19. Within the ViraFEST assay, antigen-specific CD4+ T cells underwent expansion with viral peptide pools prior to sequencing. The culture ran for around 10 days before CD4+ T cells were isolated. Two-dose vaccination with either BNT162b2 or mRNA-1273 was given to the participants. Their cognate antigens are unknown. Only in-frame clones appear in the TCRdb table, and some are missing; sequencing was by immunoSEQ multiplex PCR. This table holds about 61,000 clones, 73% found once. The sequenced sample was CD4+ T cells from PBMCs cultured with HCoV-229E spike peptides, obtained after COVID-19 vaccination. The origin of the receptors is a human donor who received a COVID-19 vaccine.

In this sample, this clone turned up a few times. This sequence joins TRBV27 and TRBJ1-4; no firm D call. In germline, CDR1 is MNHEY, CDR2 SMNVEV (reference sequence). The CDR3 is 16 amino acids. V lost 0 bases and J 0 bases, leaving 8 bases between the germline ends. The CDR3 is CASSLSALATNEKLFF. The CDR3, as DNA: TGTGCCAGCAGTTTATCGGCTCTTGCAACTAATGAAAAACTGTTTTTT.

The chain is built from TRBV5-4 and TRBJ2-1; tentative D call: TRBD2 (7 bases). Trimming removed 3 bases at V and 7 bases at J, with 14 bases between. The CDR3 runs 14 residues. The germline CDR1 and CDR2 sequences are SGHNT and YYREEE (reference sequence). DNA for the CDR3: TGTGCCAGCAGCTCGTCGGGGGGCTTAAATGAGCAGTTCTTC. The encoded protein is CASSSSGGLNEQFF.

The J gene is TRBJ1-2, the V gene TRBV6-5; 7 positions agree with TRBD1. Germline V lookup: CDR1 MNHEY, CDR2 SVGAGI. The CDR3 is made up of 12 amino acids. Trimming at V came to 6 bases and at J to 5 bases, leaving 3 bases not matched to a gene. The CDR3 bases are TGTGCCAGCAGGGACAGGAGTTATGGCTACACCTTC. This translates into CASRDRSYGYTF.